These T cell receptor beta chains were read from a single sample in a study of blood T cell repertoires in COVID-19. Sequencing was performed with immunoSEQ multiplex PCR; in TCRdb, only in-frame clones are kept and a portion is missing. Found here are around 280,000 clones, 85% to 90% of them singletons; the top ten hold about 1.8%. Sequencing was done on a sample of PBMCs or T cells enriched from blood (not recorded which). These receptors were collected from a woman between 18 and 29 years old with acute COVID-19. The CDR3 runs from the conserved cysteine through the conserved F or W. The D gene is left open where the match is weak.

d_gene | j_gene | v_gene | CDR3nt | CDR3aa
NA | TRBJ1-3 | TRBV2 | TGTGCCAGCAGCCAGGGGTTCAGAAACACCATATATTTT | CASSQGFRNTIYF
NA | TRBJ2-1 | TRBV6-5 | TGTGCCAGCAGCCCCCTGCCAGGGATGGGTGAGCAGTTCTTC | CASSPLPGMGEQFF
TRBD2 | TRBJ2-7 | TRBV24-1 | TGTGCCCCGGGAGGTTTTTGCTCCTACGAGCAGTACTTC | CAPGGFCSYEQYF
NA | TRBJ2-2 | TRBV29-1 | TGCAGCGTTTGGAGCACCGGGGAGCTGTTTTTT | CSVWSTGELFF
TRBD2 | TRBJ2-3 | TRBV28 | TGTGCCAGCACCCCCCGGGGGGTTAGCACAGATACGCAGTATTTT | CASTPRGVSTDTQYF
TRBD2 | TRBJ2-5 | TRBV4-2 | TGTGCCAGCAGCCAAGATTGGACTAGCGGACAAGAGACCCAGTACTTC | CASSQDWTSGQETQYF
TRBD2 | TRBJ2-1 | TRBV28 | TGTGCCAGCAGTATGGCGGGAGGTGGGAATGAGCAGTTCTTC | CASSMAGGGNEQFF
TRBD2 | TRBJ2-7 | TRBV4-2 | TGTGCCAGCAGCCCCCTGACTAGCAGTGAAGATTACGAGCAGTACTTC | CASSPLTSSEDYEQYF
TRBD2 | TRBJ2-7 | TRBV25-1 | TGTGCCAGCAGCCGTTCGTGGACTAGCGCAGACGAGCAGTACTTC | CASSRSWTSADEQYF
TRBD2 | TRBJ2-3 | TRBV6-1 | TGTGCCAGCAGTGAAGATCTTGGACTAGCGGGCCGCACAGATACGCAGTATTTT | CASSEDLGLAGRTDTQYF
TRBD2 | TRBJ2-1 | TRBV7-9 | TGTGCCAGCAGCCTTACGACTAGCGGCAATGAGCAGTTCTTC | CASSLTTSGNEQFF
NA | TRBJ2-5 | TRBV6-1 | TGTGCCAGCAGTGAAGGTCACGTGGGGGCCTGGCGGGCCCAGTACTTC | CASSEGHVGAWRAQYF
TRBD1 | TRBJ2-2 | TRBV2 | TGTGCCAGCAGTGTCCGGCCAGGGGGTGGCACCGGGGAGCTGTTTTTT | CASSVRPGGGTGELFF
TRBD1 | TRBJ2-7 | TRBV28 | TGTGCCAGCAATAATTTCTTACAGGGGGCGTACGAGCAGTACTTC | CASNNFLQGAYEQYF
TRBD1 | TRBJ1-2 | TRBV19 | TGTGCCAGTAGAGTGTTCGTGGGACAGGGGGACTATGGCTACACCTTC | CASRVFVGQGDYGYTF
NA | TRBJ2-6 | TRBV6-1 | TGTGCCAGCAGTGAATTCACAGGAATACTCTATGGGGCCAACGTCCTGACTTTC | CASSEFTGILYGANVLTF
NA | TRBJ1-5 | TRBV30 | TGTGCCTGGAGTGCGGGGAATCGGAATCAGCCCCAGCATTTT | CAWSAGNRNQPQHF
NA | TRBJ1-5 | TRBV6-4 | TGTGCCAGCATATGGTTCGCAGGGAGGTGCAATCAGCCCCAGCATTTT | CASIWFAGRCNQPQHF
TRBD1 | TRBJ2-4 | TRBV19 | TGTGCCAGTAGTATCGGGACAGGGGAGAACATTCAGTACTTC | CASSIGTGENIQYF
TRBD1 | TRBJ2-1 | TRBV4-3 | TGCGCCAGCAGCCAGGACAGGGACTCCTACAATGAGCAGTTCTTC | CASSQDRDSYNEQFF
NA | TRBJ1-2 | TRBV7-9 | TGTGCCAGCAGTCTCTGGTCAGGGGAATCGAGTGGCTACACCTTC | CASSLWSGESSGYTF
TRBD1 | TRBJ1-5 | TRBV12-3/TRBV12-4 | TGTGCCAGCAAGGGGACAGGGCAGCCCCAGCATTTT | CASKGTGQPQHF
NA | TRBJ1-1 | TRBV6-5 | TGTGCCAGCAGCAACCAGGGGAGTAAGGCTGAAGCTTTCTTT | CASSNQGSKAEAFF
TRBD1 | TRBJ1-6 | TRBV18 | TGTGCCAGCTCACCACCTGGGACAGGGTCCTATAATTCACCCCTCCACTTT | CASSPPGTGSYNSPLHF
TRBD1 | TRBJ2-7 | TRBV24-1 | TGTGCCACCAGTGATCCCCGGGACAGGGCCGGAAAGCAGTACTTC | CATSDPRDRAGKQYF
NA | TRBJ2-1 | TRBV12-5 | TGTGCTAGTGGTTTGTGGGACTCCATCAATGAGCAGTTCTTC | CASGLWDSINEQFF
TRBD1 | TRBJ1-3 | TRBV7-9 | TGTGCCAGCAGTTCCGGATCGGACAGGGTCGGGGTAGCGGGAAACACCATATATTTT | CASSSGSDRVGVAGNTIYF
TRBD1 | TRBJ1-5 | TRBV9 | TGTGCCAGCAGCGTAGCTACGGGGACAGTCAATCAGCCCCAGCATTTT | CASSVATGTVNQPQHF
TRBD1 | TRBJ2-7 | TRBV9 | TGTGCCAGCAGCGTGGAGGGGACAGGAGTCTACGAGCAGTACTTC | CASSVEGTGVYEQYF
TRBD1 | TRBJ1-2 | TRBV7-8 | TGTGCCAGCAGCAACACAGGGGTTATTAACTATGGCTACACCTTC | CASSNTGVINYGYTF
NA | TRBJ2-1 | TRBV7-3 | TGTGCCAGTAGAGGTAGCGCCCGCTCCTACAATGAGCAGTTCTTC | CASRGSARSYNEQFF
NA | TRBJ2-3 | TRBV3-1/TRBV3-2 | TGTGCCAGCAGCCTAACAACAGGAGTCACAGATACGCAGTATTTT | CASSLTTGVTDTQYF
TRBD1 | TRBJ1-2 | TRBV7-9 | TGTGCCAGCAGCTTAGCCCCTTCGGGACAGGCTAACTATGGCTACACCTTC | CASSLAPSGQANYGYTF